This T cell receptor beta chain is from a study of T cell clonality in common variable immunodeficiency (dated by TCRdb to 2014 to 2015). For sequencing, equivalent amounts of genomic DNA were input from CVID and control samples. For every sample, a 60 bp segment covering the rearranged TCRbeta CDR3 region was amplified and then sequenced. The immunoSEQ assay, a bias-corrected multiplex PCR with high-throughput sequencing, was employed for TCRbeta amplification. The authors' pipeline ran thus. Each unique nucleotide sequence was treated as a clone and annotated with V, D and J genes, copy number and frequency. Sequences were labeled productive if in frame, and non-productive if out of frame or containing stop codons. As previously described, Shannon's entropy was used to calculate clonality. The predicted amino acid sequences of productive clones were used to derive the mean CDR3 Kyte-Doolittle hydropathy. Using the R hclust function, scaled V gene usage was clustered hierarchically with Manhattan distance and complete linkage. To assess clone sharing by CDR3 amino acid sequence, 12 repertoires per group were resampled over 100 rounds. The repertoires were searched for more than 65 published EBV-specific and 200 to 300 published CMV-specific TCRbeta sequences. Two CVID samples that yielded fewer than 10,000 sequences were excluded from the analysis, so roughly 42 CVID repertoires were retained. Here the immuneACCESS table is served through TCRdb, limited to in-frame sequences with V and J called. Missing clones are a known gap in these copies; in checked studies unresolved V genes cover under half, and the rest lacks a known reason. Clonal size and the V and J genes are those of that table, whereas D and trimming came from the DNA. Across this sample, about 47,000 clones were tabulated and none appeared just once. The top ten hold roughly 6.2% of the sample.

General findings and caveats noted by the study authors: According to the authors, finding the cause of the higher clonality in CVID would require sequencing the repertoires of T cell subpopulations. Compared with healthy controls, CVID subjects showed increased TCRbeta clonality (t-test p = 0.018), a feature most characteristic of about a third of subjects. Despite equal DNA input, controls averaged around 87,000 unique sequences per sample versus roughly 30,000 in CVID samples. Correlations of repertoire features with clinical complications were constrained by heterogeneity among patients within the CVID cohort. CVID subjects shared fewer TCRbeta clones with each other than healthy controls did (p < 0.0001). Reportedly, TCRbeta sequences from CVID had fewer deletions and N-nucleotide insertions, and highly modified clones with 13 or more V deletions were absent from CVID.

CDR1 LGHNA and CDR2 YNFKEQ are derived from the germline V gene. The CDR3 sequence holds 18 residues, the cysteine and phenylalanine included. Part of the CDR3 DNA is given, 45 bases translated from base 1. V was cut back by 0 bases and J by 1 base, leaving a gap of 13 bases between them. Most CVID patients and most healthy controls were of Caucasian heritage. Heparinized peripheral whole blood samples of about 4.5 to 8 ml were collected from each donor. Genomic DNA from adults with common variable immune deficiency (CVID) and from healthy adult controls was used for sequencing of TCRbeta CDR3 repertoires. A total of some 22 healthy adult volunteers (around 12 female and about 10 male; age range about 23 to 75 years, mean age roughly 34) were included in the control group. Diluted blood was density-centrifuged over Hypaque 1077 or Ficoll-Paque to isolate peripheral blood mononuclear cells. Genomic DNA was obtained from unsorted mononuclear cells using either Qiagen column purification or a centrifugation-based method.

In this sample, this clone turned up many times. It has no known antigen specificity. The read comes to an end 3 residues before the CDR3 does, leaving the germline J gene to fill in the end. Sequencing used peripheral blood mononuclear cells. This sequence originates from a person between 18 and 69 years old in good health. Recombination linked TRBV4-2 to TRBJ1-6; the D gene is possibly TRBD1, with 6 bases matching. CDR3 bases read: TGTGCCAGCAGCCAAGAGGTACAGGGAGGGTCCTATAATTCACCC. Translation gives CASSQEVQGGSYNSP. The entire CDR3 protein is CASSQEVQGGSYNSPLHF.